This T cell receptor beta chain was retrieved from a study of CD8 T cells in Susac syndrome. RNA amounts of about 0.5 to 1 ug underwent reverse transcription with random hexamers. Multiplex immunoSEQ PCR targeted 54 Vbeta and 13 Jbeta TCR beta segments. TCRdb used MiXCR to reprocess the immunoSEQ multiplex PCR reads, holding one entry per CDR3 protein. The sample records 120,000 or so distinct CDR3 sequences, over 90% being singletons. Per the germline V gene, CDR1 is MDHEN and CDR2 is SYDVKM. This CDR3 spans 14 amino acids. With 7 bases removed from V and 0 bases from J, the gap between germline ends came to 10 bases. Sequencing of TCR beta, carried out with a high-throughput approach, was applied to CD8+ and CD4+ T cells from the blood. Healthy donors constituted the control group, matched for age and sex. Purification of the CD8+ and CD4+ T cells relied on negative isolation, and TEMRA cells underwent FACS enrichment.

The sequencing input was CD4+ T cells from PBMCs. This clonotype was obtained from a human donor in good health. The rearrangement joins TRBV28 to TRBJ1-3; perhaps TRBD1 as D (5 bases). This chain's CDR3 is CASIGDSSGNTIYF. The DNA for the CDR3 is TGTGCCAGCATCGGGGACTCCTCTGGAAACACCATATATTTT.